This TCR beta chain was identified during a study of CD8+ T cells in alopecia areata. Whole-study context: Twice a day, 5 to 10 mg of oral tofacitinib was administered to treated patients. Tofacitinib lasted 6 to 18 months, then 6 months off drug.

This clone was observed a few times. Its antigen remains unknown. Following extraction, RNA underwent reverse transcription to cDNA, which served as the sequencing template. The assay was immunoSEQ multiplex PCR, and TCRdb's table has in-frame clones only and misses some. The data contain 10,000 or so clones, 50% to 70% of them singletons. The V gene lost 3 bases and the J gene lost 5 bases, with 13 bases spanning the gap. Germline loops: CDR1 WSHSY, CDR2 SAAADI. The CDR3 is 14 residues long. Broader study findings: Greater clonality was observed in lesional scalp samples, especially alopecia totalis/universalis, versus normal scalp.

Alopecia areata patients gave lesional scalp punch biopsies and peripheral blood samples. The chain is built from TRBV10-2 and TRBJ1-1; D may be TRBD1 (6 bases). This TCR was sampled from a human donor with alopecia areata. The sample was skin, taken at week 0. This CDR3 reads CASSEKGVVTEAFF. As DNA, the CDR3 is TGCGCCAGCAGTGAAAAGGGGGTCGTTACTGAAGCTTTCTTT.